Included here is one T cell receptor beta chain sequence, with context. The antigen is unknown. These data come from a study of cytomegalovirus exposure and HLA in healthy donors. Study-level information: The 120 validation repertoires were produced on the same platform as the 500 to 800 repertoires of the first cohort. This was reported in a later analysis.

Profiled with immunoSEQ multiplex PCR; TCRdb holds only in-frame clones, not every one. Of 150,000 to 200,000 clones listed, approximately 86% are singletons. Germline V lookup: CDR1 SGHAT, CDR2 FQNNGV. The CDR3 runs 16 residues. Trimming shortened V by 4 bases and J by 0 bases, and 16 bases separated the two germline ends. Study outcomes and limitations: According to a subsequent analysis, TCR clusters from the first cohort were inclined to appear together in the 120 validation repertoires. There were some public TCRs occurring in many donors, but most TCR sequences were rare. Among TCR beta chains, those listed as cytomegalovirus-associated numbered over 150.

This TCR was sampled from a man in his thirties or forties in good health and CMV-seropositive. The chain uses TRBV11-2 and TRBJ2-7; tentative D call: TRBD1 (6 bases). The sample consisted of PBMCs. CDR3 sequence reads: CASSSRGRDSSYEQYF. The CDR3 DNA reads TGTGCCAGCAGCTCCAGGGGTCGTGACAGCTCCTACGAGCAGTACTTC.